The T cell receptor beta chain described here comes from a study of beta chain features in type 1 diabetes. As for the study in general: What patients shared with healthy donors was a similar profile of age, gender and cell yields.

General study findings and limits: Sequencing of cDNA might inflate the share of cells that strongly express TCR. It was among patients, rather than healthy donors, that naive, central memory and Treg TCRB repertoires appeared more similar. Moderate yet significant TCRB CDR3 shortening was seen in Type 1 diabetes patients in all four CD4+ subsets.

In its sample, this clone was seen once. The target antigen is unknown. TCRB transcripts that were expressed got sequenced, as all of the isolated RNA had been reverse transcribed. The data were produced by immunoSEQ multiplex PCR, yet TCRdb's version contains in-frame clones alone and is incomplete. The top ten clones hold roughly 1.4% of a sample with some 150,000 clones, less than 15% of them seen once. V was trimmed by 5 bases and J by 7 bases, leaving 20 bases between them. This CDR3 has 16 amino acids. Germline CDR1 reads MDHEN; CDR2 reads SYDVKM. This sequence originates from a man aged 18 to 35 with type 1 diabetes. Material for sequencing was central memory CD4+ T cells from blood. This chain links TRBV28 with TRBJ1-4; TRBD1 might be the D (5 bases). The CDR3 protein is CASSPPGEGGGEKLFF. The DNA for the CDR3 is TGTGCCAGCAGTCCCCCGGGAGAGGGCGGGGGTGAAAAACTGTTTTTT.